The following is a TCR beta chain sequence with its context. No antigen is known for it. Germline-derived CDR1 and CDR2 are MNHNY and SVGAGI (reference sequence). V gave up 8 bases and J gave up 5 bases, with 24 bases separating them. The CDR3 contains 16 residues. The data originate from a study of OX40 agonist ivuxolimab in advanced cancers. At the level of the study: Patients receiving dose escalation had hepatocellular carcinoma, melanoma, renal cell or head and neck cancer. Subjects had a mean age of around 63 years, with a range of roughly 20 to 79; about 83% were male.

Sequenced by immunoSEQ multiplex PCR; TCRdb stores in-frame clones only, minus some. Of about 81,000 clones in the sample, 88% were seen once. General study points: Among expanded peripheral T cells, antigen specificity went undetermined. Dosing at 0.1 to 3.0 mg/kg was accompanied by clonal expansion of CD4+ and CD8+ blood T cells by week 6.

The chain joins TRBV6-6 to TRBJ2-5; D is perhaps TRBD1 or TRBD2 (6 bases each). The input for sequencing was CD4+ or CD8+ T cells sorted from blood, taken in a trial of the OX40 agonist ivuxolimab. This clonotype originated in an adult with an advanced solid tumor such as melanoma, head and neck, liver or kidney cancer. The CDR3 DNA reads as TGTGCCAGCCAGTTGGCAATTCGGGGGCCCGACGAGACCCAGTACTTC. This sequence encodes CASQLAIRGPDETQYF.